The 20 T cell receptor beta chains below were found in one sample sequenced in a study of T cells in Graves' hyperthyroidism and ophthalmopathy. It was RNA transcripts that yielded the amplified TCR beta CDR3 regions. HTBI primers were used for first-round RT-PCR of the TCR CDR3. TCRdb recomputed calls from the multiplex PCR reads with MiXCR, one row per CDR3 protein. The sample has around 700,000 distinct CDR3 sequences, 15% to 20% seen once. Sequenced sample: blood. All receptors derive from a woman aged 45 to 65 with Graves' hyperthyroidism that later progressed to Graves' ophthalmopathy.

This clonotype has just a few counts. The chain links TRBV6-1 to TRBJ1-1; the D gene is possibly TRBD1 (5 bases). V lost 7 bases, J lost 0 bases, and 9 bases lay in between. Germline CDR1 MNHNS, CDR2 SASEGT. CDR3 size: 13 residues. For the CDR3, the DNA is TGTGCCAGCAAGAGGGGATTGAACACTGAAGCTTTCTTT. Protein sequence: CASKRGLNTEAFF.

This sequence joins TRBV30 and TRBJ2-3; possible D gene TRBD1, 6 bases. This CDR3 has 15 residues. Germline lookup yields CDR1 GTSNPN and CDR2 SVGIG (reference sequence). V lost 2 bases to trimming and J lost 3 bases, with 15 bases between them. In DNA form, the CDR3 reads TGTGCCTGGAGTAGAAGGGCAGGGGATACAGATACGCAGTATTTT. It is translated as CAWSRRAGDTDTQYF.

This chain's CDR3 is CSVEVRGPEAFF. CDR3 nucleotides: TGCAGCGTTGAAGTCAGGGGGCCTGAAGCTTTCTTT. The J gene is TRBJ1-1, the V gene TRBV29-1, with 8 bases identical to TRBD1. The CDR3 contains 12 residues. J gave up 6 bases and V 1 base, and 1 base lay outside the gene matches. In germline, CDR1 is SQVTM, CDR2 ANQGSEA.

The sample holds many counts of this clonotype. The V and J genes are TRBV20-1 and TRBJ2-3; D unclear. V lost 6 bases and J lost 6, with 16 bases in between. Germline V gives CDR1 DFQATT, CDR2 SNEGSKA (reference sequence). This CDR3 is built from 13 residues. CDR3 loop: CSAPPYGLDTQYF. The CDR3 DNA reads TGCAGTGCCCCACCCTACGGGTTGGATACGCAGTATTTT.

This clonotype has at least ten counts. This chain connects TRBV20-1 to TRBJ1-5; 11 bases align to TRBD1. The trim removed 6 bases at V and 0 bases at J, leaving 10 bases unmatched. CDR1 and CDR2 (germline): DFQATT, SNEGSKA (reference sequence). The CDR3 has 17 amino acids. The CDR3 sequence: CSAIRTGGAYSNQPQHF. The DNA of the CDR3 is TGCAGTGCAATACGGACAGGGGGCGCTTATAGCAATCAGCCCCAGCATTTT.

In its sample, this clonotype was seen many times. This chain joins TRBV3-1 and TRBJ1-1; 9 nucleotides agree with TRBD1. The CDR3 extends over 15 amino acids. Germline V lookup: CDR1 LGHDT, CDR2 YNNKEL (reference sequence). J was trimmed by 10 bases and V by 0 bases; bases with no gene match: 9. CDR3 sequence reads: CASSQEAGTGWAAFF. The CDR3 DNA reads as TGTGCCAGCAGCCAAGAGGCCGGGACAGGGTGGGCAGCTTTCTTT.

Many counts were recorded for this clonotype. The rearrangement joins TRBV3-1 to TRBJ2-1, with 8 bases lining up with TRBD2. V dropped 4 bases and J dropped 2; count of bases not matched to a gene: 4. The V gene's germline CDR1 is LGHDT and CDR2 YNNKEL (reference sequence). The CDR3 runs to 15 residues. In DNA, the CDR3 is TGTGCCAGCAGCCGGAAGCGGGGGCCCTACAATGAGCAGTTCTTC. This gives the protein CASSRKRGPYNEQFF.

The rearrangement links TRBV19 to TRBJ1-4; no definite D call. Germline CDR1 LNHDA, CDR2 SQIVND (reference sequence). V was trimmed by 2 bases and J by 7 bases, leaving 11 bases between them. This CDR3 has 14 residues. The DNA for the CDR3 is TGTGCCAGTAGTATAAGGGAGAGGAGTGAAAAACTGTTTTTT. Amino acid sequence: CASSIRERSEKLFF.

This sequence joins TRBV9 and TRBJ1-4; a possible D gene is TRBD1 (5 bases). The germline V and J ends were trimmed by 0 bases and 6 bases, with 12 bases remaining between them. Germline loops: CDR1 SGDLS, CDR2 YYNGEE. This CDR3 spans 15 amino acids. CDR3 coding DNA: TGTGCCAGCAGCGTAGCGGTAGGGACTCATGAAAAACTGTTTTTT. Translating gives CASSVAVGTHEKLFF.

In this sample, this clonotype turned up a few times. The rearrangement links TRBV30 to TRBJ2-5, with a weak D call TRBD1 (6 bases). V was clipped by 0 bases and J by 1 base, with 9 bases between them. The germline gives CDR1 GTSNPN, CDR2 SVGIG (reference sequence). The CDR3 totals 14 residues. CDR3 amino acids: CAWSVGALQETQYF. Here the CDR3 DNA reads TGTGCCTGGAGTGTGGGGGCTCTCCAAGAGACCCAGTACTTC.

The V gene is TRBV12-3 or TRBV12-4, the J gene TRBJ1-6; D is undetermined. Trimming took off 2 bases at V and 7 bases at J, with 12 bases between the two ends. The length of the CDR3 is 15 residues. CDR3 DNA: TGTGCCAGCAGTTTAAATCGCCAGCTCAATTCACCCCTCCACTTT. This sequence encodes CASSLNRQLNSPLHF.

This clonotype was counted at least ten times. The CDR3 region has the DNA TGTGCCAGCAACGAGGACAGGGCACGGACTGAAGCTTTCTTT. This encodes CASNEDRARTEAFF. The genes are TRBV12-3 or TRBV12-4 and TRBJ1-1; 8 bases align to TRBD1. CDR3 size: 14 residues. V shed 7 bases and J 5 bases; nucleotides not matched to a gene: 9.

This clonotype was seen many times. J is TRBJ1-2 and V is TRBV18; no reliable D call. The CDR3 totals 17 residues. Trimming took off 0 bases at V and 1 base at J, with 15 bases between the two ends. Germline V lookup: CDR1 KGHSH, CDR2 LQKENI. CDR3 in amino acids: CASSPPRGSSYNYGYTF. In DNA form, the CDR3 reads TGTGCCAGCTCACCACCGAGAGGGTCGTCATATAACTATGGCTACACCTTC.

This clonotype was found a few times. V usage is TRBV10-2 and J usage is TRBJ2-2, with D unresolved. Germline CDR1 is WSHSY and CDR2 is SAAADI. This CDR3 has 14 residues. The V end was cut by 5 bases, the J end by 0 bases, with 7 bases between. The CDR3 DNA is TGCGCCAGCAGTTTGGGGACGAACACCGGGGAGCTGTTTTTT. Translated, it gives CASSLGTNTGELFF.

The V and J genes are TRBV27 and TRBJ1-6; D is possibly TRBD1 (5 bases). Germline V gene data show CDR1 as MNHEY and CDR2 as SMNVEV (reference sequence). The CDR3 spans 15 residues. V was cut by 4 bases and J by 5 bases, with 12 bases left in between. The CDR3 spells CASSSETADNSPLHF. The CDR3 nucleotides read TGTGCCAGCAGTTCCGAGACAGCCGATAATTCACCCCTCCACTTT.

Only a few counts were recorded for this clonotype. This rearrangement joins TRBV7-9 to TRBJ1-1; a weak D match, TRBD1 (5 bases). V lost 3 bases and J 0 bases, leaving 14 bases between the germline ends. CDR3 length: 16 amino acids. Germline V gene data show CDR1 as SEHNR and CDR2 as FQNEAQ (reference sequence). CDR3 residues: CASSFGHLMLNTEAFF. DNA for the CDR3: TGTGCCAGCAGCTTCGGACATCTCATGCTGAACACTGAAGCTTTCTTT.

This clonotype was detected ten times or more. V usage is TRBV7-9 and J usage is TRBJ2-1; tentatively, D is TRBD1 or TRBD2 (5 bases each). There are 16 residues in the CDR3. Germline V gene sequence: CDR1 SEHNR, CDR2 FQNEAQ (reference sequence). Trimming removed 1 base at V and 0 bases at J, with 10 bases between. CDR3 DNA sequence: TGTGCCAGCAGCTTAGGAGGGGCCCGCTCCTACAATGAGCAGTTCTTC. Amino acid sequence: CASSLGGARSYNEQFF. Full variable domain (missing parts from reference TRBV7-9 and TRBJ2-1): DTGVSQNPRHKITKRGQNVTFRCDPISEHNRLYWYRQTLGQGPEFLTYFQNEAQLEKSRLLSDRFSAERPKGSFSTLEIQRTEQGDSAMYLCASSLGGARSYNEQFFGPGTRLTVL.

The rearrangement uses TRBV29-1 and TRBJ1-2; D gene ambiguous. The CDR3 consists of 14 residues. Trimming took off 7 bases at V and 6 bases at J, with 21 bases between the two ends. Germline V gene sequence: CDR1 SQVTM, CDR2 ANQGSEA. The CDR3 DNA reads TGCAGCGCCCCCTCATCGGAGGGCGGGGATGGCTACACCTTC. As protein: CSAPSSEGGDGYTF.

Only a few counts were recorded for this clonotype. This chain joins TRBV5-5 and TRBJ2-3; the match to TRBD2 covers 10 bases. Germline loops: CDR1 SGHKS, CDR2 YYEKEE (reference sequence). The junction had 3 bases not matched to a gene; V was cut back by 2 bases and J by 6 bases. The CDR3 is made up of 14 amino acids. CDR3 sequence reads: CASSFLTSGDTQYF. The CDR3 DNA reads TGTGCCAGCAGCTTCTTGACTAGCGGGGATACGCAGTATTTT.

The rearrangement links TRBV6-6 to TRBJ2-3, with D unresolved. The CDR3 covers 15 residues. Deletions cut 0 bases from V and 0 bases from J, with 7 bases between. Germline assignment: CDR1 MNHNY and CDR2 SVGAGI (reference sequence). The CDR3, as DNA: TGTGCCAGCAGTTACTCGCCCGACAGCACAGATACGCAGTATTTT. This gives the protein CASSYSPDSTDTQYF.